This T cell receptor (beta chain) was identified in a study of low-dose radiotherapy and immunotherapy resistance in tumors (dated by TCRdb to the early 2020s). General notes on the study: Cohort 1 received 0.5 Gy per fraction every 2 weeks, with a prescribed total PTV dose of 6.5 Gy. For Cohort 2, the dose was 1 Gy per fraction given every two weeks, adding up to 13 Gy in total across 26 weeks. Patients were given nivolumab as a 240 mg flat dose every two weeks and ipilimumab at 1 mg/kg every six weeks, with both drugs delivered intravenously. Every two weeks, patients got intravenous cyclophosphamide at 200 mg/m2, given one day ahead of each radiation and immunotherapy administration. Starting on cycle 1 day 1, patients took 300 mg of aspirin by mouth once daily for four cycles. No randomization into treatment groups was done for the people taking part in the trial. The translational analysis covered eight patients: three from the first dose cohort and the first five from the second dose cohort.

The donors came from RACIN, which was a single-arm phase I dose-escalation trial that paired nivolumab and ipilimumab with aspirin, low-dose cyclophosphamide and low-dose radiotherapy. Patients with advanced, TIL-negative solid tumors were considered eligible. First-strand cDNA was synthesized using Superscript III and a set of TRAV- and TRBV-specific primers, so that both TCRalpha and TCRbeta chains were covered. TCRs were amplified with Phusion for about 20 PCR cycles using a constant-region primer together with the adapter attached to the V primers. The isolated mRNA was amplified using the MessageAmp II aRNA Amplification Kit, with in vitro transcription performed for approximately 15 hours at 37 degrees C. The Dynabeads mRNA DIRECT Purification Kit was used to isolate the mRNA for TCR sequencing. Indexed Illumina adapters were added in a second Phusion PCR of 20 to 30 cycles, after which AMPure XP beads were used to purify the products. Regarding the original processing steps: Using custom Perl scripts, TCR sequences encoding the same protein were pooled, out-of-frame sequences were removed, and the abundance of each clonotype was computed. Any TCR sequence supported by only a single read was excluded from analysis. Shannon entropy, Gini index, clonality, richness, and the frequency of TCRs shared between repertoires were included as repertoire metrics. TCRdb reprocessing: public reads trimmed at Q25 with fastp, clones called with MiXCR, in-frame beta chains kept. Every CDR3 protein is listed once, alongside the most common genes and DNA of its rows. The V and J calls and clone size are TCRdb's, not the authors'. The sample data list 6,700 or so distinct CDR3 sequences, and 60% to 85% of these were observed just once. The ten largest clones add up to about an eighth of the sample.

This clonotype was picked up a small number of times. This receptor's antigen is unknown. Base qualities are not recorded, but no much larger clone differs from it by a single base. The sequence was obtained from a human donor with advanced metastatic prostate, ovarian, gallbladder or colorectal cancer (not recorded which). This table probably holds off-target reads from a library built for another chain.

CDR3 loop: CASSLDTAYEQYF. The sequenced DNA is TGTGCCAGCAGTTTAGACACAGCCTACGAGCAGTACTTC. The sequence links TRBV12-3 or TRBV12-4 to TRBJ2-7, with no reliable assignment of the D segment. V sheds 1 base and J sheds 2 bases, leaving 6 bases between their ends. From the cysteine through the phenylalanine, the CDR3 covers 13 amino acids. Of all the DNA, just the CDR3 is kept, 39 bases in frame from base 1.